The clone carrying this T cell receptor (beta chain) was observed many times. These data are taken from a study of blood T cells in healthy people across ages. A second PCR, run for about 7 to 11 cycles, used a sample-barcoded 5' primer plus a J-beta primer mix. Individual samples furnished no less than 2.5 million CDR3-containing paired-end reads apiece. One entry per CDR3 protein, called by TCRdb with MiXCR from the 5' RACE reads. This sample has over 600,000 distinct CDR3 sequences; over 20% occur once, and the top ten carry more than 3%. The sequence came from a man in his 70s in good health. Sequenced input: blood.

The CDR3 protein is CSARAASVYNSPLHF. CDR3 nucleotides: TGCAGTGCTAGAGCCGCCAGCGTCTATAATTCACCCCTCCACTTT. This rearrangement joins TRBV20-1 to TRBJ1-6, with unresolved D. The CDR3 is 15 residues long. Germline V CDR1 and CDR2: DFQATT, SNEGSKA (reference sequence). The ends were cut back, 1 base at V and 3 bases at J, with 10 bases in the middle.